The rows below give T cell receptor beta chains drawn from one sample of a study of tumor and adjacent non-tumor tissue in lung cancer. A single record per CDR3 protein comes from TCRdb applying MiXCR to the multiplex PCR reads. The sample has 95,000 to 150,000 distinct CDR3 sequences, over 65% seen once. Sequencing was done on a sample of lung tumor tissue. The receptors were sampled from a man in his thirties or forties with non-small cell lung cancer. Each CDR3 is given with its conserved first and last residue. A D gene is named only where the DNA matches it firmly. The size of a clone is reported for some rows only, either as once, few or many, or as a class for expanded clones.

J	size	V	D	CDR3	DNA
TRBJ1-2	NA	TRBV19	TRBD1	CASQTGPAYGYTF	TGTGCCAGTCAGACAGGGCCCGCCTATGGCTACACCTTC
TRBJ1-1	NA	TRBV11-1	NA	CASSFSRQPMNTEGIF	TGTGCCAGCAGCTTCTCGAGACAGCCGATGAACACTGAAGGTATCTTT
TRBJ2-3	NA	TRBV11-2	TRBD2	CASSLIAGGQGTQYF	TGTGCCAGCAGCTTAATAGCGGGGGGGCAGGGCACGCAGTATTTT
TRBJ1-5	NA	TRBV11-2	TRBD1	CASSLGSETGFQPQHF	TGTGCCAGCAGCTTAGGATCCGAGACAGGGTTTCAGCCCCAGCATTTT
TRBJ2-7	NA	TRBV27	TRBD1	CASGLVGTGAHYEQYF	TGTGCCAGCGGTTTAGTGGGGACAGGGGCTCACTACGAGCAGTACTTC
TRBJ2-2	many	TRBV29-1	NA	CSVGYYTGELFF	TGCAGCGTTGGATATTACACCGGGGAGCTGTTTTTT
TRBJ2-2	NA	TRBV5-6	NA	CASSSQDTGELFF	TGTGCCAGCAGCTCCCAGGACACCGGGGAGCTGTTTTTT
TRBJ2-3	NA	TRBV12-3/TRBV12-4	TRBD2	CANSLSSGDTDTQYF	TGTGCCAACAGTTTGTCTAGCGGGGACACAGATACGCAGTATTTT
TRBJ2-1	NA	TRBV12-3/TRBV12-4	TRBD2	CASIHSGRAVREQFF	TGTGCCAGCATTCATAGCGGGAGGGCCGTTAGGGAGCAGTTCTTC
TRBJ2-7	once	TRBV12-3/TRBV12-4	NA	CASSSHSGNEQYF	TGTGCCAGCAGTTCCCACTCAGGAAACGAGCAGTACTTC
TRBJ2-1	NA	TRBV11-2	NA	CACSDLATAYNEQFF	TGTGCCTGCAGCGACCTAGCGACAGCATACAATGAGCAGTTCTTC
TRBJ2-3	many	TRBV9	TRBD1	CASSPRWGQGSDTQYF	TGTGCCAGCAGCCCACGATGGGGACAGGGATCAGATACGCAGTATTTT
TRBJ2-3	many	TRBV29-1	NA	CSVEDPSTDTQYF	TGCAGCGTTGAAGATCCCAGCACAGATACGCAGTATTTT
TRBJ1-1	NA	TRBV11-1	TRBD1	CARSYGQGGNTESFF	TGTGCCAGAAGCTACGGACAGGGTGGGAACACTGAATCTTTTTTT
TRBJ2-1	NA	TRBV11-2	TRBD2	CASSLYQGGRHNEQFF	TGTGCCAGCAGCTTATATCAGGGAGGGAGGCACAATGAGCAGTTCTTC
TRBJ2-3	many	TRBV21-1	NA	CASSKFIRGTDTQYF	TGTGCCAGCAGCAAATTTATCAGGGGCACAGATACGCAGTATTTT
TRBJ1-2	many	TRBV11-3	NA	CASSSTGGGYGYTF	TGTGCCAGCAGCTCAACGGGGGGCGGTTATGGCTACACCTTC
TRBJ1-2	NA	TRBV20-1	NA	CSARPRGLGDPNYGYTF	TGCAGTGCTAGACCTCGGGGGTTGGGGGACCCGAACTATGGCTACACCTTC
TRBJ1-2	NA	TRBV20-1	TRBD1	CSARDRVGLIYTF	TGCAGTGCTAGGGACAGGGTCGGTCTTATCTACACCTTC
TRBJ2-7	many	TRBV11-2	NA	CASTPGHEQYF	TGTGCCAGCACGCCGGGCCACGAGCAGTACTTC
TRBJ1-3	NA	TRBV29-1	NA	CNAGSDTIYF	TGCAACGCCGGTTCGGACACCATATATTTT
TRBJ2-7	NA	TRBV5-4	NA	CASSPWSSYVQYF	TGTGCCAGCAGCCCCTGGAGCTCCTACGTGCAGTACTTC
TRBJ1-4	NA	TRBV6-5	NA	CVSSKTWLREKLFF	TGTGTCAGCAGTAAAACATGGTTGCGTGAAAAACTGTTTTTT
TRBJ1-4	once	TRBV20-1	NA	CSAKTQGGPERLFF	TGCAGTGCTAAAACACAGGGTGGCCCCGAAAGACTGTTTTTT
TRBJ1-5	many	TRBV4-3	NA	CASSQRAQAGQPQHF	TGCGCCAGCAGCCAACGGGCTCAGGCTGGTCAGCCCCAGCATTTT
TRBJ2-1	once	TRBV20-1	NA	CAASSRTGGEQFF	TGCGCTGCTAGCAGCAGGACCGGGGGTGAGCAGTTCTTC
TRBJ2-5	NA	TRBV20-1	NA	CSAHRAPQETLYF	TGCAGTGCTCACCGGGCCCCCCAAGAGACCCTGTACTTC
TRBJ1-2	NA	TRBV29-1	NA	CSSQDLITPNGYTF	TGCAGCTCACAAGACCTCATTACCCCCAATGGTTACACCTTC
TRBJ2-2	NA	TRBV6-5	NA	CVSSYRGTSNTGELFF	TGCGTCAGCAGTTACAGAGGGACCTCGAACACCGGGGAGCTATTTTTT
TRBJ1-2	NA	TRBV6-5	NA	CASSYWEGANYGYTF	TGTGCCAGCAGTTACTGGGAGGGGGCTAACTATGGCTACACCTTC
TRBJ1-1	few	TRBV6-2/TRBV6-3	NA	CANSYAGGEAFF	TGTGCCAACAGTTACGCGGGGGGAGAGGCTTTCTTT
TRBJ1-1	many	TRBV29-1	NA	CSGRENTEAFF	TGCAGTGGACGAGAGAACACTGAAGCTTTCTTT
TRBJ2-7	NA	TRBV7-2	NA	CATSLARGPYEQYF	TGTGCCACCTCGCTAGCGAGGGGTCCCTACGAGCAGTACTTC
TRBJ1-1	once	TRBV6-1	NA	CASSFRNIKAFF	TGTGCCAGCAGTTTCAGGAACATTAAAGCTTTCTTT
TRBJ2-5	few	TRBV24-1	TRBD1	CATSETQGAGETQYF	TGTGCCACCAGTGAAACACAGGGGGCCGGAGAGACCCAGTACTTC
TRBJ2-1	NA	TRBV5-4	NA	CVSSTDKYNEQFF	TGTGTCAGCAGCACCGACAAGTACAATGAGCAGTTTTTC
TRBJ2-3	few	TRBV6-4	NA	CASSDGSTDTQYF	TGTGCCAGCAGTGACGGGAGCACAGATACGCAGTATTTT
TRBJ1-3	NA	TRBV6-5	NA	CASSYGHGAYTIYF	TGTGCCAGCAGTTACGGTCATGGGGCTTACACTATATATTTT
TRBJ2-3	many	TRBV6-2/TRBV6-3	NA	CASMDGPPSSDTQYF	TGTGCCAGCATGGACGGGCCCCCGAGTTCAGATACGCAGTATTTT
TRBJ1-1	medium-sized	TRBV10-3	TRBD1	CAIRDRQGDTEAFF	TGTGCCATCAGGGACAGGCAGGGCGACACTGAAGCTTTCTTT
TRBJ1-5	few	TRBV5-6	TRBD1	CASSLDRGGQPQHF	TGTGCCAGCAGCTTGGACAGGGGTGGTCAGCCCCAGCATTTT
TRBJ2-1	NA	TRBV5-5	TRBD2	CANSLRLAGVLAREQFF	TGTGCCAACAGCTTAAGACTAGCGGGAGTTTTGGCGCGTGAGCAGTTCTTC
TRBJ2-5	many	TRBV20-1	TRBD1	CSAPWTGVETQYF	TGCAGTGCCCCATGGACAGGGGTGGAGACCCAGTACTTC
TRBJ1-1	NA	TRBV7-9	NA	CASSSFRRDTEASF	TGTGCCAGCAGCTCGTTCAGACGGGACACTGAAGCTTCCTTT
TRBJ2-1	NA	TRBV29-1	NA	CSLAMSSGGNEQFF	TGCAGCCTAGCCATGAGTAGCGGAGGCAATGAGCAGTTCTTC
TRBJ2-1	many	TRBV4-1	TRBD2	CASSLTLIAGGHQTYNEQFF	TGCGCCAGCAGCCTCACCCTTATAGCGGGGGGCCACCAAACCTACAATGAGCAGTTCTTC
TRBJ2-2	once	TRBV6-5	NA	CASSHRLAMEGELFF	TGTGCCAGCAGTCACCGTCTAGCCATGGAGGGGGAGCTGTTTTTT
TRBJ1-1	many	TRBV6-1	TRBD1	CASSWDRDTTEAFF	TGTGCCAGCAGTTGGGACAGGGATACCACTGAAGCTTTCTTT
TRBJ1-5	many	TRBV12-3/TRBV12-4	NA	CASSFLQGEYNQPQHF	TGTGCCAGCAGTTTTCTACAGGGAGAGTACAATCAGCCCCAGCATTTT
TRBJ2-1	few	TRBV24-1	NA	CATSDVFNEQFF	TGTGCCACCAGTGATGTGTTCAATGAGCAGTTCTTC
TRBJ2-1	NA	TRBV6-5	TRBD2	CASSYRAGGVDEQFF	TGTGCCAGCAGTTACCGAGCGGGGGGCGTGGATGAGCAGTTCTTC
TRBJ2-3	NA	TRBV12-5	NA	CASSRIGSDTQYF	TGTGCTAGTTCCAGGATCGGGTCAGATACGCAGTATTTT
TRBJ1-5	many	TRBV20-1	TRBD1	CSATTGGWGNQPQHF	TGCAGTGCAACGACAGGGGGCTGGGGCAATCAGCCCCAGCATTTT
TRBJ2-5	NA	TRBV20-1	NA	CSAREAVGLETQYF	TGCAGTGCTAGAGAGGCGGTCGGCCTAGAGACCCAGTACTTC
TRBJ2-7	many	TRBV6-5	TRBD1	CASTGTGGSYEQYF	TGTGCCAGCACCGGGACAGGGGGGTCCTACGAGCAGTACTTC
TRBJ2-1	many	TRBV20-1	TRBD2	CSAQSGLAEDNEQFF	TGCAGTGCTCAATCGGGACTAGCGGAGGACAATGAGCAGTTCTTC
TRBJ2-3	NA	TRBV9	TRBD2	CASSVAGTSGRLSTDTQYF	TGTGCCAGCAGCGTTGCCGGGACTAGCGGGAGGCTTAGCACAGATACGCAGTATTTT
TRBJ1-5	NA	TRBV20-1	NA	CSARDVCGCSNQPQHF	TGCAGTGCTAGAGATGTGTGCGGATGTAGCAATCAGCCCCAGCATTTT